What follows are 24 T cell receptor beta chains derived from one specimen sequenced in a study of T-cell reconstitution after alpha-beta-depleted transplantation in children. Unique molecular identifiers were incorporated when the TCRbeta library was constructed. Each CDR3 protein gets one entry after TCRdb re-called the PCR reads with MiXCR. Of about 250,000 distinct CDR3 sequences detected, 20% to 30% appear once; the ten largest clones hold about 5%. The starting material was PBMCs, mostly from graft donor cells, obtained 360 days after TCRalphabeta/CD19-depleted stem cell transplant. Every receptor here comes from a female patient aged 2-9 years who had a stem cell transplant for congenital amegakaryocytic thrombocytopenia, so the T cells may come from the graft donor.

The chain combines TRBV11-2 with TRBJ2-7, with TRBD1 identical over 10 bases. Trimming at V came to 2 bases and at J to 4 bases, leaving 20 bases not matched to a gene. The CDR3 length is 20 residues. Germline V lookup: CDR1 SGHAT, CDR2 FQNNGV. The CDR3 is CASSLRIGGTGTGVSYEQYF. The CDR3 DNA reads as TGTGCCAGCAGCTTAAGAATTGGGGGTACCGGGACAGGGGTCTCGTACGAGCAGTACTTC.

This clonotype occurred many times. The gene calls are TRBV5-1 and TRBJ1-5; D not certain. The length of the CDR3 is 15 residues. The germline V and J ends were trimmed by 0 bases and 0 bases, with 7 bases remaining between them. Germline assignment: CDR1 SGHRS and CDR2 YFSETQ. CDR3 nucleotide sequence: TGCGCCAGCAGCTTGGAGGGTGATAGCAATCAGCCCCAGCATTTT. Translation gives CASSLEGDSNQPQHF. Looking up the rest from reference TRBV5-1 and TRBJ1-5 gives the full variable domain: KAGVTQTPRYLIKTRGQQVTLSCSPISGHRSVSWYQQTPGQGLQFLFEYFSETQRNKGNFPGRFSGRQFSNSRSEMNVSTLELGDSALYLCASSLEGDSNQPQHFGDGTRLSIL.

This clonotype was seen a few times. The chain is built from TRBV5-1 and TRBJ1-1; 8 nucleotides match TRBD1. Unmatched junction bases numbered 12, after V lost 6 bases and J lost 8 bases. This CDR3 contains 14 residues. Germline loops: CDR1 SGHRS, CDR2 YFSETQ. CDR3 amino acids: CASTPMDRDGEAFF. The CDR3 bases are TGCGCCAGCACGCCGATGGACAGGGACGGGGAAGCTTTCTTT.

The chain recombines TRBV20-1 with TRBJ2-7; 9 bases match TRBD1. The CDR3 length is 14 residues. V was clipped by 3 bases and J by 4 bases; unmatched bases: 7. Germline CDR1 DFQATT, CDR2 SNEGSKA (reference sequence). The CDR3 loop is CSARGTGWRYEQYF. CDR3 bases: TGCAGTGCTAGGGGGACAGGGTGGAGATACGAGCAGTACTTC.

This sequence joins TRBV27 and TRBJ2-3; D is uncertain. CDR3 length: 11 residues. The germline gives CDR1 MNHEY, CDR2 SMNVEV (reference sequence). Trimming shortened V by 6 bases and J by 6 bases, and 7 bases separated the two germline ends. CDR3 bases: TGTGCCAGCAGCGGTAAGGATACGCAGTATTTT. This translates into CASSGKDTQYF.

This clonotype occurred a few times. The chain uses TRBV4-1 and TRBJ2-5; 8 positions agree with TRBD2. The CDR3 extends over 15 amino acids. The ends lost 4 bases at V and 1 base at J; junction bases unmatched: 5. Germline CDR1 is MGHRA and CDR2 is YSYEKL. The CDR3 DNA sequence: TGCGCCAGCAGCCGGGTTAGCGGGACCCAAGAGACCCAGTACTTC. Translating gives CASSRVSGTQETQYF.

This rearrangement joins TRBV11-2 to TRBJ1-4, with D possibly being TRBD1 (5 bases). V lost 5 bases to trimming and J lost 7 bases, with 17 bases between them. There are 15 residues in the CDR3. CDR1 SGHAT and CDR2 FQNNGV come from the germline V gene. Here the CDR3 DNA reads TGTGCCAGCAGCCCCGGGGGGATCAGTAGTGAAAAACTGTTTTTT. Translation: CASSPGGISSEKLFF.

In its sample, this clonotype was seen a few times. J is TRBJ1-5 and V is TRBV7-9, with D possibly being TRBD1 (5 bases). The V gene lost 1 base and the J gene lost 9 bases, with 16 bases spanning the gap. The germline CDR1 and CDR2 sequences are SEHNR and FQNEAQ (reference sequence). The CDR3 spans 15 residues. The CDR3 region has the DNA TGTGCCAGCAGCTTAGATACAGGATCCGGCCGGCCCCAGCATTTT. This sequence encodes CASSLDTGSGRPQHF.

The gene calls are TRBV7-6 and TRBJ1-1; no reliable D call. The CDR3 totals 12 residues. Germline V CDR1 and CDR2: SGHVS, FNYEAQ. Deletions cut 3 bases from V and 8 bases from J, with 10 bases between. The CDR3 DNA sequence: TGTGCCAGCAGCTTGAAGTCCGGAGAAGCTTTCTTT. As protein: CASSLKSGEAFF.

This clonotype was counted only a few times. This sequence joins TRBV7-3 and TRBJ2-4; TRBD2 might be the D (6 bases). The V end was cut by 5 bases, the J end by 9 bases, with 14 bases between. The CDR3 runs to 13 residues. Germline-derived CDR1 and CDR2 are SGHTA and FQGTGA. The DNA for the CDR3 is TGTGCCAGCAGCCGGGACTCCGCCAGCATTCAGTACTTC. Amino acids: CASSRDSASIQYF.

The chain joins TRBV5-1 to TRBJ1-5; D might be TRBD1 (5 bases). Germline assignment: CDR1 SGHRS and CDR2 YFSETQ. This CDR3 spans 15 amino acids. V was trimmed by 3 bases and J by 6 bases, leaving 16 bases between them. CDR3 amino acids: CASSWTTVGFQPQHF. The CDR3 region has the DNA TGCGCCAGCAGCTGGACGACAGTGGGGTTTCAGCCCCAGCATTTT.

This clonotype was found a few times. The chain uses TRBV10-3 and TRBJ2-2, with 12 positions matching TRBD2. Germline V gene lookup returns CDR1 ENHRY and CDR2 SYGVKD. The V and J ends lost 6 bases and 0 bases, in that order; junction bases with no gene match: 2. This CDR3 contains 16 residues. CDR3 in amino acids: CAIRASGRANTGELFF. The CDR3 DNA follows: TGTGCCATCAGAGCTAGCGGGAGGGCGAACACCGGGGAGCTGTTTTTT.

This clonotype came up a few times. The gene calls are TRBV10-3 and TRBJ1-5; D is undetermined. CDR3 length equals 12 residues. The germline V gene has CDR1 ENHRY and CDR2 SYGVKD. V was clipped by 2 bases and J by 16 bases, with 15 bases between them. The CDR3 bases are TGTGCCATCAGTGAGGCCAGGTCTACGTTACATTTT. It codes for CAISEARSTLHF.

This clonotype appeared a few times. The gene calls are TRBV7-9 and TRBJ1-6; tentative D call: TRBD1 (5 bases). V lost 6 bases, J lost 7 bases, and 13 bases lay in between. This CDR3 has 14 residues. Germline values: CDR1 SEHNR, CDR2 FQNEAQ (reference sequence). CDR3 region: CASSSAGRNSPLHF. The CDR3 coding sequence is TGTGCCAGCAGTTCCGCAGGGAGAAATTCACCCCTCCACTTT. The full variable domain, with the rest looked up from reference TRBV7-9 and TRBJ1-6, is DTGVSQNPRHKITKRGQNVTFRCDPISEHNRLYWYRQTLGQGPEFLTYFQNEAQLEKSRLLSDRFSAERPKGSFSTLEIQRTEQGDSAMYLCASSSAGRNSPLHFGNGTRLTVT.

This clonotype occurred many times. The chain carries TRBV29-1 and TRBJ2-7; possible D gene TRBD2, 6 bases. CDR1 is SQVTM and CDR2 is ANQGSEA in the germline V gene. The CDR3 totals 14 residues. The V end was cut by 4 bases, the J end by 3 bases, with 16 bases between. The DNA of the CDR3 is TGCAGCGTTGTTCTCAGGGAGGAGAACTACGAGCAGTACTTC. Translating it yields CSVVLREENYEQYF.

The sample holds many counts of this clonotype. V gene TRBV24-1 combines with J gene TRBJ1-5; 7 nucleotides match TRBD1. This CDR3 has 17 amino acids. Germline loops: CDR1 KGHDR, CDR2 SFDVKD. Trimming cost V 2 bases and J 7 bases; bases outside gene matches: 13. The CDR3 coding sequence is TGTGCCACCAGTGATTCGGGACCGGGACAGCGGGGCCAGCCCCAGCATTTT. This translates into CATSDSGPGQRGQPQHF.

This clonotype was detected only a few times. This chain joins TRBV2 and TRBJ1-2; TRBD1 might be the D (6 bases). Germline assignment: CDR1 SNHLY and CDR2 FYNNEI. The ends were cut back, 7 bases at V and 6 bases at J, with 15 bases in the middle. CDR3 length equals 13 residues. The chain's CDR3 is CASIAGGANGYTF. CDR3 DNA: TGTGCCAGCATTGCGGGGGGGGCGAATGGCTACACCTTC.

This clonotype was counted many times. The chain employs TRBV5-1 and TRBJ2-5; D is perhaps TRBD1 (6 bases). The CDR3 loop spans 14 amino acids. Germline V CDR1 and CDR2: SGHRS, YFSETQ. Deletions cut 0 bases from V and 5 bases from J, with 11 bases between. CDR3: CASSLATGLETQYF. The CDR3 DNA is TGCGCCAGCAGCTTGGCCACAGGGCTGGAGACCCAGTACTTC.

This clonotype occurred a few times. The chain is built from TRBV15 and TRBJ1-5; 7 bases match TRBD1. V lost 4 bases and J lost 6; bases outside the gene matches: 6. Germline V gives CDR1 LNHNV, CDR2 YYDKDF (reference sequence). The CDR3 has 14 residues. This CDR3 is CATSKTGAGQPQHF. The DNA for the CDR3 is TGTGCCACCAGCAAAACAGGGGCAGGTCAGCCCCAGCATTTT. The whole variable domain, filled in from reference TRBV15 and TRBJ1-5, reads DAMVIQNPRYQVTQFGKPVTLSCSQTLNHNVMYWYQQKSSQAPKLLFHYYDKDFNNEADTPDNFQSRRPNTSFCFLDIRSPGLGDTAMYLCATSKTGAGQPQHFGDGTRLSIL.

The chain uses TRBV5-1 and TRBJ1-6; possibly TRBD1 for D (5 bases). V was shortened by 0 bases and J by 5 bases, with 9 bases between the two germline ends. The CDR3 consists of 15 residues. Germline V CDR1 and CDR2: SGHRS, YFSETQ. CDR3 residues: CASSLVYRHNSPLHF. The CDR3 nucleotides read TGCGCCAGCAGCTTGGTTTACAGGCATAATTCACCCCTCCACTTT. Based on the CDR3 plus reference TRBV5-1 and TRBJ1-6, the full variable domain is KAGVTQTPRYLIKTRGQQVTLSCSPISGHRSVSWYQQTPGQGLQFLFEYFSETQRNKGNFPGRFSGRQFSNSRSEMNVSTLELGDSALYLCASSLVYRHNSPLHFGNGTRLTVT.

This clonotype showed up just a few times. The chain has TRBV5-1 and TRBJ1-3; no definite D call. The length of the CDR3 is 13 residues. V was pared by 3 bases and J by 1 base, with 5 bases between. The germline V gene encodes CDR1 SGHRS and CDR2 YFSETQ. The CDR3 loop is CASSWESGNTIYF. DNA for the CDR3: TGCGCCAGCAGCTGGGAATCTGGAAACACCATATATTTT.

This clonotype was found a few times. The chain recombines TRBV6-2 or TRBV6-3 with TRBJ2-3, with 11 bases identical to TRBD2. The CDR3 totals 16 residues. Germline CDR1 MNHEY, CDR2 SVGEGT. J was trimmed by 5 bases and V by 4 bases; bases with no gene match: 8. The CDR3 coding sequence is TGTGCCAGCAGTTTCATAGCGGGAGGGCCCGTAGATACGCAGTATTTT. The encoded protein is CASSFIAGGPVDTQYF.

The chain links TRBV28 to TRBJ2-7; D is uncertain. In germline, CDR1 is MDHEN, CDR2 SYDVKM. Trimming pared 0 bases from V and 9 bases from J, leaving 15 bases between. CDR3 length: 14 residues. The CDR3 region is CASSLWKAPKGQYF. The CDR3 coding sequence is TGTGCCAGCAGTTTATGGAAGGCCCCTAAGGGGCAGTACTTC.

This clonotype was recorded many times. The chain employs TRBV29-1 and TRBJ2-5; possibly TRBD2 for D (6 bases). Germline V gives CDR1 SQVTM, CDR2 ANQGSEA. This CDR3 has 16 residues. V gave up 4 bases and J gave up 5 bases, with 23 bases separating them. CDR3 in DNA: TGCAGCGTTGGCGGGACCAAATCTACAATTACGGAGACCCAGTACTTC. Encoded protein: CSVGGTKSTITETQYF. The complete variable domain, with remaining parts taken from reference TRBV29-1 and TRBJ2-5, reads SAVISQKPSRDICQRGTSLTIQCQVDSQVTMMFWYRQQPGQSLTLIATANQGSEATYESGFVIDKFPISRPNLTFSTLTVSNMSPEDSSIYLCSVGGTKSTITETQYFGPGTRLLVL.